A selection of T cell receptor beta chains follows, all from one sample in a study of CD8+ T cells in alopecia areata. Clones were sequenced by immunoSEQ multiplex PCR, and TCRdb holds only the in-frame ones, with some missing. Of some 130,000 clones in the sample, around 49% were seen once. The sample here was CD8+ T cells sorted from blood, taken at week 0. These receptors came from a human donor with alopecia areata. The CDR3 runs from the conserved cysteine through the conserved F or W. Where a row states a size, it is once, few, many or the class of an expanded clone; other rows omit it.

>TRBV5-1|.|TRBJ2-1
CASSPRGEDYNEQFF
>TRBV2|.|TRBJ1-2
CASNDRINYGYTF
>TRBV5-1|few|TRBJ2-3
CASSLPSRADTQYF
>TRBV13|.|TRBJ2-7
CASSSSGLAGSYEQYF
>TRBV27|.|TRBJ1-2
CASSPSTNYGYTF
>TRBV30|.|TRBJ2-5
CAWGPGSAGRTQYF
>TRBV30|.|TRBJ1-3
CAWSRRGIPSGNTIYF
>TRBV29-1|.|TRBJ2-7
CSVPGGDYEQYF
>TRBV21-1|medium-sized|TRBJ1-5
CASSKNQPQHF
>TRBV7-3|once|TRBJ1-1
CASSLVNRDDTEAFF
>TRBV5-4|.|TRBJ2-5
CASSPGPAETQYF
>TRBV6-6|few|TRBJ2-1
CASSYSGQGNEQFF
>TRBV2|few|TRBJ1-6
CASSVDLRNSPLHF
>TRBV11-2|.|TRBJ2-7
CASSLGGEAYEQYF
>TRBV9|few|TRBJ2-3
CASSVEEGGTTDTQYF
>TRBV7-9|few|TRBJ2-7
CASSPTTGSEQYF
>TRBV9|.|TRBJ1-1
CASSLEGLTEAFF
>TRBV5-1|.|TRBJ2-2
CASSLATGDVSNTGELFF
>TRBV29-1|.|TRBJ2-7
CSVERPSSYEQYF
>TRBV7-9|few|TRBJ1-1
CASSWGGTEAFF
>TRBV7-9|.|TRBJ2-3
CASSSPRRENTDTQYF
>TRBV27|.|TRBJ2-1
CASSLLWGKDNEQFF
>TRBV27|.|TRBJ2-7
CASSFVSSYEQYF
>TRBV4-1|.|TRBJ2-7
CASSQDLKGEQYF
>TRBV29-1|few|TRBJ2-7
CSGRLAGPPYEQYF
>TRBV7-8|.|TRBJ2-1
CASSLGTSGGFYNEQFF
>TRBV29-1|.|TRBJ2-7
CSVGRTGENEQYF
>TRBV4-2|.|TRBJ1-3
CASSHTGGSGNTIYF
>TRBV7-2|.|TRBJ1-5
CASSLTRGDIAHQPQHF
>TRBV5-4|many|TRBJ2-2
CASSLKGRDTGELFF
>TRBV16|few|TRBJ1-2
CASSQSFGREDGYTF
>TRBV7-8|.|TRBJ1-4
CASSHAGSDYSFF
>TRBV29-1|few|TRBJ2-7
CSVGEGGPYEQYF
>TRBV23-1|.|TRBJ1-5
CASSQGGNNSNQPQHF
>TRBV27|.|TRBJ2-7
CASRAGTFYEQYF
>TRBV5-6|once|TRBJ2-7
CASEASGSYEQYF